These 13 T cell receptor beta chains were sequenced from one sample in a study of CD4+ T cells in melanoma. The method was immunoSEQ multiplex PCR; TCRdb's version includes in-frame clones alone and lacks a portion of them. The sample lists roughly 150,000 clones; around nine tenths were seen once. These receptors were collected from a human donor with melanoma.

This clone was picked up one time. The CDR3 DNA reads TGCGCCAGCGGGGAAAGGGGCCAGGGGGATGGCTACACCTTC. This encodes CASGERGQGDGYTF. The rearrangement links TRBV5-1 to TRBJ1-2; 7 bases map to TRBD1. CDR3 length equals 14 residues. In germline, CDR1 is SGHRS, CDR2 YFSETQ. V lost 7 bases and J lost 6; bases outside the gene matches: 12.

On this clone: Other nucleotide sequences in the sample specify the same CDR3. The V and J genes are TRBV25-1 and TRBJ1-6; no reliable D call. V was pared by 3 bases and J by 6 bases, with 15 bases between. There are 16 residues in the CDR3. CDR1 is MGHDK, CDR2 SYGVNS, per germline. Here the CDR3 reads CASSDYGEVSNSPLHF. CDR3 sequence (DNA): TGTGCCAGCAGTGACTATGGGGAAGTGAGTAATTCACCCCTCCACTTT.

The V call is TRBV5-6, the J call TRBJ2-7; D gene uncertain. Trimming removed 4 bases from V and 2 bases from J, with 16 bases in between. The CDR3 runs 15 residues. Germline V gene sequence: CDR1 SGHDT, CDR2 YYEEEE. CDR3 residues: CASSRAWSLAYEQYF. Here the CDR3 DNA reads TGTGCCAGCAGCCGGGCCTGGTCGCTGGCCTACGAGCAGTACTTC.

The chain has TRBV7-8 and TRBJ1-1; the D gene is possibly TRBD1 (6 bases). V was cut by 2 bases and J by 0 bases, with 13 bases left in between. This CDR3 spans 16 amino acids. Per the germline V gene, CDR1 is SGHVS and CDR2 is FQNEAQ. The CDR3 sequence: CASSLRSTGLNTEAFF. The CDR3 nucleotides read TGTGCCAGCAGCTTACGGTCGACAGGCTTGAACACTGAAGCTTTCTTT.

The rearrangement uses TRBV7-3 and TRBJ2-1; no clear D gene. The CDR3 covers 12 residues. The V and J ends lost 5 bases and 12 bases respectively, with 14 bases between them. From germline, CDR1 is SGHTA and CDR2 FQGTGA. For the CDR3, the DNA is TGTGCCAGCAGCCTACGCCCGAAGGGGCAGTTCTTC. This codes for CASSLRPKGQFF. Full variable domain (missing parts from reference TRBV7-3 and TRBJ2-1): GAGVSQTPSNKVTEKGKYVELRCDPISGHTALYWYRQSLGQGPEFLIYFQGTGAADDSGLPNDRFFAVRPEGSVSTLKIQRTERGDSAVYLCASSLRPKGQFFGPGTRLTVL.

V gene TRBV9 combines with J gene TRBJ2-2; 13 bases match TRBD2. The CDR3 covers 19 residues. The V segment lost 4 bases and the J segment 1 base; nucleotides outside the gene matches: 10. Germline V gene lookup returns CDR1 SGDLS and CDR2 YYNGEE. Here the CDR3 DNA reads TGTGCCAGCAGCCCCGGACTAGCGGGGGATTTACTGAACACCGGGGAGCTGTTTTTT. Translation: CASSPGLAGDLLNTGELFF.

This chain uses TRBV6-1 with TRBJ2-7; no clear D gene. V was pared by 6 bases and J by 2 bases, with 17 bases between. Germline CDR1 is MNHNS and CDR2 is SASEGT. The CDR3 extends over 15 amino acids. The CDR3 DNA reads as TGTGCCAGCAGCCACAACAGCCTGTTCCCCTACGAGCAGTACTTC. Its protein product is CASSHNSLFPYEQYF.

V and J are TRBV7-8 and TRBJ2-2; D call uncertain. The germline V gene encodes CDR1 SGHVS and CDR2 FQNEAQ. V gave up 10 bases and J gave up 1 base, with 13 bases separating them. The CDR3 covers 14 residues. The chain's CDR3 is CATGRSENTGELFF. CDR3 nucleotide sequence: TGTGCCACCGGACGTTCGGAGAACACCGGGGAGCTGTTTTTT. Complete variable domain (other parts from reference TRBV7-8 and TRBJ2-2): GAGVSQSPRYKVAKRGQDVALRCDPISGHVSLFWYQQALGQGPEFLTYFQNEAQLDKSGLPSDRFFAERPEGSVSTLKIQRTQQEDSAVYLCATGRSENTGELFFGEGSRLTVL.

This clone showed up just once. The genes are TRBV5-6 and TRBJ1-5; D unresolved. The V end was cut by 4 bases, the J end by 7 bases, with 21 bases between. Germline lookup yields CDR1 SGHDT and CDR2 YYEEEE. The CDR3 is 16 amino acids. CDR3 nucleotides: TGTGCCAGCAGCCGTTTGGTCGGTATGGGTAAGCAGCCCCAGCATTTT. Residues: CASSRLVGMGKQPQHF.

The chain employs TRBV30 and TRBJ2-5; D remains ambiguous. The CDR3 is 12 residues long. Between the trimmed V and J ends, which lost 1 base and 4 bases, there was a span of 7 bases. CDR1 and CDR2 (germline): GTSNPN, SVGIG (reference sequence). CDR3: CAWSAIGETQYF. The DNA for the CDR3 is TGTGCCTGGAGTGCCATCGGAGAGACCCAGTACTTC.

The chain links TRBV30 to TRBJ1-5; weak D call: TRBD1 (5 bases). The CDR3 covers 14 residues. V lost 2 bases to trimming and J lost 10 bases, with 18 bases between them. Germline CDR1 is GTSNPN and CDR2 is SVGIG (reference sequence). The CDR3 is CAWSSGTPNRPQHF. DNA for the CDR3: TGTGCCTGGAGTTCCGGGACGCCTAATAGACCCCAGCATTTT.

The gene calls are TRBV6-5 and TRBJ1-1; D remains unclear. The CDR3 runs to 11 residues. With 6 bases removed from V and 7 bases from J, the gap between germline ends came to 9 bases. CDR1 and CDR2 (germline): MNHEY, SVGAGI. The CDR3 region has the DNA TGTGCCAGCAGCCGTGCACTTGAAGCTTTCTTT. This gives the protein CASSRALEAFF.

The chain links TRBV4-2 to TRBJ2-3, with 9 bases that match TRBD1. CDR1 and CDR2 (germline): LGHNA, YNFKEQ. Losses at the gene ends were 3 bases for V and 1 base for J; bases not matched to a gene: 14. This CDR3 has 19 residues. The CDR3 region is CASSQPRDRDRPGTDTQYF. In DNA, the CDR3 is TGTGCCAGCAGCCAGCCCCGGGACAGGGACCGTCCTGGCACAGATACGCAGTATTTT.